The 20 T cell receptor beta chains presented below share a single source sample, sequenced in a study of blood T cells in healthy people across ages. Together with a sample-barcoded 5' primer, a J-beta primer mix was included in a second PCR lasting roughly 6 to 12 cycles. TCRdb called the 5' RACE reads again in MiXCR, with one record for every CDR3 protein. The sample consists of about 730,000 distinct CDR3 sequences, around 46% of them appearing once. The material sequenced was blood. These receptors came from an older woman in good health.

With respect to this clonotype: A much larger clone is a single base away; this may be a read error. The rearrangement joins TRBV29-1 to TRBJ2-7; TRBD2 aligns across 9 bases. This CDR3 contains 15 residues. Germline-derived CDR1 and CDR2 are SQVTM and ANQGSEA. V trimming: 4 bases; J trimming: 3 bases; junction bases outside the gene matches: 10. CDR3 amino acids: CSVVGHGGRVYEQYF. The CDR3 DNA reads TGCAGCGTTGTTGGCCATGGCGGGAGGGTCTACGAGCAGTACTTC.

This clonotype appeared a few times. The genes are TRBV4-3 and TRBJ2-3; D is uncertain. The V gene lost 1 base and the J gene lost 3 bases, with 11 bases spanning the gap. There are 15 residues in the CDR3. Germline loops: CDR1 LGHNA, CDR2 YSLEER. The CDR3 loop reads CASSQGSMGTDTQYF. Written as DNA, the CDR3 is TGCGCCAGCAGCCAAGGGAGCATGGGTACAGATACGCAGTATTTT.

Many counts were recorded for this clonotype. J is TRBJ2-7 and V is TRBV20-1; the match to TRBD1 covers 8 bases. CDR3 length equals 14 residues. Germline V gives CDR1 DFQATT, CDR2 SNEGSKA (reference sequence). After removal of 6 bases from V and 6 bases from J, the junction contained 13 bases not matched to a gene. CDR3 nucleotide sequence: TGCAGTGCATTAGTGCCGGGACAGGCCAGCGAGCAGTACTTC. This translates into CSALVPGQASEQYF.

The chain has TRBV7-2 and TRBJ2-5; a weak D match, TRBD2 (5 bases). Judging by the DNA end, TRBJ2-7 fits better; the J call may be wrong. Germline V gives CDR1 SGHTA, CDR2 FQGNSA. This CDR3 is 14 amino acids long. The CDR3 sequence: CASSLSPGAYEQYF. The DNA of the CDR3 is TGTGCCAGCAGCCTAAGCCCCGGGGCCTACGAGCAGTACTTC.

This chain joins TRBV20-1 and TRBJ2-5; D is ambiguous. CDR1 and CDR2 from the germline V gene are DFQATT and SNEGSKA (reference sequence). The CDR3 has 12 residues. V shed 5 bases and J shed 3 bases, with 10 bases lying between them. The CDR3 DNA reads TGCAGTGCTGACGGACGGGAAGAGACCCAGTACTTC. It yields the protein CSADGREETQYF.

The chain combines TRBV30 with TRBJ1-4; D not certain. The CDR3 consists of 14 residues. Trimming shortened V by 2 bases and J by 7 bases, and 14 bases separated the two germline ends. Looked up from germline, CDR1 is GTSNPN and CDR2 is SVGIG (reference sequence). The DNA for the CDR3 is TGTGCCTGGAGTCGAGGGAATACGGGTGAAAAACTGTTTTTT. Translation: CAWSRGNTGEKLFF.

The chain joins TRBV5-4 to TRBJ1-1; D is uncertain. The CDR3 length is 15 residues. Germline V gene lookup returns CDR1 SGHNT and CDR2 YYREEE (reference sequence). V lost 3 bases and J lost 0, with 12 bases in between. As DNA, the CDR3 is TGTGCCAGCAGCTGGACTCGGTCCATGAACACTGAAGCTTTCTTT. Encoded protein: CASSWTRSMNTEAFF.

The V and J genes are TRBV7-7 and TRBJ2-5; D is perhaps TRBD1 (5 bases). The J call may be incorrect, as the DNA end agrees better with TRBJ2-7. This CDR3 has 13 residues. Germline V gene sequence: CDR1 SSHAT, CDR2 FNYEAQ (reference sequence). The CDR3, as DNA: TGTGCCAGCAGCTTTTCCGACAGTGGCGAGCAGTACTTC. Amino acids: CASSFSDSGEQYF.

This clonotype was detected only a few times. This may come from a read error, since a much larger clone is one base off. The J gene is TRBJ2-5, the V gene TRBV29-1, with TRBD2 as a possible D gene (6 bases). Per germline, CDR1 SQVTM and CDR2 ANQGSEA. This CDR3 contains 13 residues. V lost 5 bases and J lost 11, with 21 bases in between. CDR3 region: CSVRGLGYNEQYF. CDR3 in DNA: TGCAGCGTTCGGGGGTTAGGCTACAATGAGCAGTACTTC.

A note on this clonotype: A much larger clone sits a single nucleotide away, making a read error possible. The V call is TRBV7-2, the J call TRBJ2-7, with D tentatively TRBD1 (5 bases). This CDR3 spans 14 amino acids. Germline CDR1 SGHTA, CDR2 FQGNSA. In nucleotides, the CDR3 is TGTGCCGGCAGCTTTAAAGGACAAAACTACGAGCAGTACTTC. This sequence encodes CAGSFKGQNYEQYF.

The genes are TRBV20-1 and TRBJ2-2; weak D call: TRBD1 (7 bases). The V end lost 2 bases, the J end lost 5 bases, and 12 bases lay between the germline ends. Germline CDR1 DFQATT, CDR2 SNEGSKA (reference sequence). The CDR3 is made up of 14 amino acids. The CDR3 DNA reads TGCAGTGCTAGATTGGCAGGGGGGACCGGGGAGCTGTTTTTT. It yields the protein CSARLAGGTGELFF.

This clonotype has just a few counts. Possible read error: a much larger clone is one base away. V is TRBV5-1 and J is TRBJ1-3; tentatively, D is TRBD1 (5 bases). Trimming took off 0 bases at V and 3 bases at J, with 10 bases between the two ends. The V gene's germline CDR1 is SGHRS and CDR2 YFSETQ. This CDR3 spans 15 amino acids. The CDR3 protein is CASSLGGENGNTIYF. The CDR3 DNA is TGCGCCAGCAGCTTGGGAGGGGAAAATGGAAACACCATATATTTT. Full variable domain (missing parts from reference TRBV5-1 and TRBJ1-3): KAGVTQTPRYLIKTRGQQVTLSCSPISGHRSVSWYQQTPGQGLQFLFEYFSETQRNKGNFPGRFSGRQFSNSRSEMNVSTLELGDSALYLCASSLGGENGNTIYFGEGSWLTVV.

The rearrangement joins TRBV7-9 to TRBJ1-4; D call uncertain. Germline V gene lookup returns CDR1 SEHNR and CDR2 FQNEAQ (reference sequence). CDR3 size: 16 residues. V was pared by 4 bases and J by 5 bases, with 17 bases between. DNA for the CDR3: TGTGCCAGCAGCTCACCCCGGGGAGGGCCAAATGAAAAACTGTTTTTT. Translating gives CASSSPRGGPNEKLFF.

This clonotype turned up a few times. V is TRBV12-3 or TRBV12-4 and J is TRBJ2-7; D might be TRBD2 (7 bases). The last part of the DNA fits TRBJ2-5 better; the J call may be wrong. There are 15 residues in the CDR3. The CDR3 reads CASSFGGGALETQYF. CDR3 nucleotides: TGTGCCAGCAGTTTCGGTGGGGGGGCTTTGGAGACCCAGTACTTC.

In its sample, this clonotype was seen a few times. The rearrangement links TRBV18 to TRBJ1-5, with TRBD1 identical over 7 bases. Trimming cost V 2 bases and J 4 bases; bases outside gene matches: 5. CDR1 KGHSH and CDR2 LQKENI come from the germline V gene. This CDR3 is 15 amino acids long. CDR3 loop: CASSPRTGDNQPQHF. Written as DNA, the CDR3 is TGTGCCAGCTCACCAAGGACAGGAGATAATCAGCCCCAGCATTTT.

V is TRBV24-1 and J is TRBJ2-3; D possibly corresponds to TRBD1 (5 bases). V was shortened by 7 bases and J by 0 bases, with 13 bases between the two germline ends. CDR3 length: 15 residues. Germline lookup yields CDR1 KGHDR and CDR2 SFDVKD. CDR3 DNA: TGTGCCACCAGCTCCGGTGGGGCGAGCACAGATACGCAGTATTTT. Translated, it gives CATSSGGASTDTQYF.

The rearrangement uses TRBV9 and TRBJ1-5; weak D call: TRBD1 (5 bases). V lost 3 bases and J 0 bases, leaving 13 bases between the germline ends. CDR3 size: 16 residues. Germline V gene sequence: CDR1 SGDLS, CDR2 YYNGEE. Written as DNA, the CDR3 is TGTGCCAGCAGCGCCGGGGGGGAAAATAGCAATCAGCCCCAGCATTTT. This codes for CASSAGGENSNQPQHF.

Comments on this clonotype: Mismatch with germline at one junction end may stem from a read error. The V and J genes are TRBV7-7 and TRBJ2-1, with 9 bases matching TRBD1. The length of the CDR3 is 13 residues. Per the germline V gene, CDR1 is SSHAT and CDR2 is FNYEAQ (reference sequence). CDR3 residues: CASSWGQGNEQFF. CDR3 DNA: TGTGCTAGCAGCTGGGGACAGGGCAATGAGCAGTTCTTC.

The chain is built from TRBV4-2 and TRBJ2-7; 9 positions agree with TRBD2. This CDR3 contains 15 residues. The germline gives CDR1 LGHNA, CDR2 YNFKEQ. V dropped 0 bases and J dropped 3; count of bases not matched to a gene: 3. The CDR3, as DNA: TGTGCCAGCAGCCAAGAAGGGACTAGCAACTACGAGCAGTACTTC. Its translation is CASSQEGTSNYEQYF.

V gene TRBV9 combines with J gene TRBJ2-1; 7 nucleotides align to TRBD2. The CDR3 is made up of 16 amino acids. Looked up from germline, CDR1 is SGDLS and CDR2 is YYNGEE. With 4 bases clipped from V and 6 bases from J, the junction kept 13 bases outside the gene matches. The DNA of the CDR3 is TGTGCCAGCAGCCTTTACAGCGGGCTAGCGGTCAATGAGCAGTTCTTC. Its translation is CASSLYSGLAVNEQFF.